This TCR beta chain comes out of a study of T cells after yellow fever vaccination. Study-level results: The booster saw the reappearance of most primary-vaccination clones (approximately 97% CD4, 80% to 90% CD8).

A few counts support this clonotype. Its specificity is not known. TCR cDNA, made by 5'RACE template switching, carried an added universal primer site and UMIs. One entry per CDR3 protein results from TCRdb running MiXCR on the 5' RACE reads. The repertoire includes some 340,000 distinct CDR3 sequences, roughly 10% of them detected once, and 3.3% sits in the top ten. The receptor was derived from a man younger than 30 who received the YFV17D yellow fever vaccine. The specimen was CD4+ T cells sorted from PBMCs, collected 45 days after the yellow fever booster vaccination.

The CDR3 is CASSRDRTGELFF. The CDR3 bases are TGTGCCAGCAGTCGGGACAGGACTGGGGAGCTGTTTTTT. This chain connects TRBV6-5 to TRBJ2-2, with 8 bases aligning to TRBD1. The CDR3 covers 13 residues. Per germline, CDR1 MNHEY and CDR2 SVGAGI. V shed 5 bases and J 8 bases; nucleotides not matched to a gene: 4.